Listed below are T cell receptor beta chains from one sample, sequenced in a study of T cells in narcolepsy. Sequenced by immunoSEQ multiplex PCR; TCRdb stores in-frame clones only, minus some. There are tens of thousands of clones in the sample; about four fifths occur only once, and 0.75% to 1% lies in the top ten. Sequencing input: CD45RA- memory CD4+ T cells from PBMCs. These receptors were obtained from a human donor with narcolepsy. CDR3s include the opening cysteine and the closing phenylalanine or tryptophan. D genes are given only for firm matches. Expanded clones are given a class, and other clones once, few, many or no size at all.

j_call v_call clone_size d_call cdr3_nt cdr3_aa
TRBJ2-7 TRBV6-5 - TRBD2 TGTGCCAGCAGTGTCGCTAGCGGGGGTACCTACGAGCAGTACTTC CASSVASGGTYEQYF
TRBJ2-7 TRBV7-2 - - TGTGCCAGCAGCTTAGCGCTATCGGAAATCTACGAGCAGTACTTC CASSLALSEIYEQYF
TRBJ2-7 TRBV7-2 - - TGTGCCAGCAGCCCCACCTACTACGAGCAGTACTTC CASSPTYYEQYF
TRBJ1-2 TRBV6-1 - - TGTGCCAGCAGTGAAGACAAAATGACAGGCGGAGCGGACACCTTC CASSEDKMTGGADTF
TRBJ1-6 TRBV2 few - TGTGCCAGCAGAGACGACTGGGTTGGTTCACCCCTCCACTTT CASRDDWVGSPLHF
TRBJ1-2 TRBV5-4 - - TGTGCCAGCAGCTTCGACGGAAACTATGGCTACACCTTC CASSFDGNYGYTF
TRBJ2-5 TRBV7-3 - TRBD2 TGTGCCAGCAGCGCGACCGGGACTAGGTTGGAGACCCAGTACTTC CASSATGTRLETQYF
TRBJ1-4 TRBV18 - - TGTGCCAGCTCACCACGGGGCCAGGTTTCAACTAATGAAAAACTGTTTTTT CASSPRGQVSTNEKLFF
TRBJ2-3 TRBV7-8 - - TGTGCCAGCAGCCTGGAGGAGGTCGGGTATTTT CASSLEEVGYF
TRBJ2-7 TRBV29-1 - TRBD2 TGCAGCGTTGAAGAGGTGAAGGGAGGGCTGTACGAGCAGTACTTC CSVEEVKGGLYEQYF
TRBJ1-5 TRBV6-5 - - TGTGCCAGCAGTTCGGGCAGCAATCAGCCCCAGCATTTT CASSSGSNQPQHF
TRBJ2-7 TRBV5-6 - - TGTGCCAGCAGCTTGGCCCAGAACCTTCCCGCCAACGTCTACGAGCAGTACTTC CASSLAQNLPANVYEQYF
TRBJ1-2 TRBV6-6 - - TGTGCCAGCAGAAGCGTGGGCTACAACTATGGCTACACCTTC CASRSVGYNYGYTF
TRBJ2-5 TRBV11-3 - - TGTGCCAGCAGCGCGGTATTGAGGGGGGGGCAGGAGACCCAGTACTTC CASSAVLRGGQETQYF
TRBJ2-7 TRBV13 few - TGTGCCAGCAGCTTAAGCCGGGCCCACGAGCAGTACTTC CASSLSRAHEQYF
TRBJ2-7 TRBV30 - - TGTGCCTGGGGCCGCCCAGGGTCCTGGAGGTACGAGCAGTACTTC CAWGRPGSWRYEQYF
TRBJ1-4 TRBV11-3 - - TGTGCCAGCAGCACCTCCTTCGGTCGGACGGCTAATGAAAAACTGTTTTTT CASSTSFGRTANEKLFF
TRBJ1-1 TRBV7-6 few TRBD1 TGTGCCAGCAGCCCTAGTGGGAGGACAGGGGCGAACACTGAAGCTTTCTTT CASSPSGRTGANTEAFF
TRBJ2-3 TRBV7-2 - TRBD1 TGTGCCAGCAGCACTAGGACAGGGCTGACCACAGATACGCAGTATTTT CASSTRTGLTTDTQYF
TRBJ1-4 TRBV30 - TRBD1 TGTGCCTGGAAACAGGGGTTTAATGAAAAACTGTTTTTT CAWKQGFNEKLFF
TRBJ2-2 TRBV7-6 - TRBD1 TGTGCCAGCAGCCGACAGGGGGCTTCGAACACCGGGGAGCTGTTTTTT CASSRQGASNTGELFF
TRBJ2-3 TRBV30 - - TGTGCCTGGAGTGTTTCCAGGGAAAATACGCAGTATTTT CAWSVSRENTQYF
TRBJ1-6 TRBV5-5 - TRBD1 TGTGCCAGCAGTATGGGGGTTACAGGGGCCGAATCACCCCTCCACTTT CASSMGVTGAESPLHF
TRBJ1-1 TRBV18 - - TGTGCCAGCTCACCACGGGGTATTGACAACACTGAAGCTTTCTTT CASSPRGIDNTEAFF
TRBJ1-1 TRBV30 - TRBD1 TGTGCCTGGAGTGTACCGGCAGGGGGCTTTGGAGCTTTCTTT CAWSVPAGGFGAFF
TRBJ1-1 TRBV9 - - TGTGCCAGCAGCCGGATGGGGTACACTGAAGCTTTCTTT CASSRMGYTEAFF
TRBJ2-1 TRBV5-1 - TRBD1 TGCGCCAGCAGCTCGGGACAGGGGTCCATCGATGAGCAGTTCTTC CASSSGQGSIDEQFF
TRBJ1-3 TRBV19 - TRBD1 TGTGCCAGTAGTATCCTTGGGACAGGGATCACCATATATTTT CASSILGTGITIYF
TRBJ1-5 TRBV2 - - TGTGCCAGCATCGGGGGTCTAGGCAATCAGCCCCAGCATTTT CASIGGLGNQPQHF
TRBJ1-2 TRBV29-1 - TRBD1 TGCAGCGTTCTCCTGGCACCGGGACAGGGGGACTATGGCTACACCTTC CSVLLAPGQGDYGYTF
TRBJ1-1 TRBV5-4 - - TGTGCCAGCAGCTTGCGCAGGGAGGCGAACACTGAAGCTTTCTTT CASSLRREANTEAFF
TRBJ1-5 TRBV4-3 - - TGCGCCAGCAGCCAAGAACGCAATCAGCCCCAGCATTTT CASSQERNQPQHF
TRBJ1-3 TRBV10-3 few - TGTGCCATCAGTGAGAACAATGCAGGGGCTGGAAACACCATATATTTT CAISENNAGAGNTIYF
TRBJ1-3 TRBV30 - TRBD1 TGTGCCTGGAGTGTACAGGGGGGCTATTCAGCGAGCGGAAACACCATATATTTT CAWSVQGGYSASGNTIYF
TRBJ1-2 TRBV10-3 few TRBD1 TGTGCCATCAATCCGGGACAGGGGATCGCTGGCTACACCTTC CAINPGQGIAGYTF
TRBJ1-2 TRBV6-5 - - TGTGCCAGCCGGTATGTAGGCCAGAACTATGGCTACACCTTC CASRYVGQNYGYTF
TRBJ1-3 TRBV19 - - TGTGCCAGTATGTGGCAGAACTCTGGAAACACCATATATTTT CASMWQNSGNTIYF